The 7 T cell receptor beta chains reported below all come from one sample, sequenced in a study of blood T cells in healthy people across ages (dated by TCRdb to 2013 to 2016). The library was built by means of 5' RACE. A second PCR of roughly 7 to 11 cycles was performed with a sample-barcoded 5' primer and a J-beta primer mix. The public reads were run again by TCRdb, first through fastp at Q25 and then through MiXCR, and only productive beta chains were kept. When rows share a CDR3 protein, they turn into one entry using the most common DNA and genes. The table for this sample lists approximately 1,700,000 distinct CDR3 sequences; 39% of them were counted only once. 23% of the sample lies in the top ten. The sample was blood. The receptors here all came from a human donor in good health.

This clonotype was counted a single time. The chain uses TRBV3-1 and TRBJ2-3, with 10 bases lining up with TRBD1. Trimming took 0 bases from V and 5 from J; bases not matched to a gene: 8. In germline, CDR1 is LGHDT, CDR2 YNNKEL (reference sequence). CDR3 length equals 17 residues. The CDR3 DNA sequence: TGTGCCAGCAGCCAAGACACCGGGACAGGGGATGAAGATACGCAGTATTTT. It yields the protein CASSQDTGTGDEDTQYF.

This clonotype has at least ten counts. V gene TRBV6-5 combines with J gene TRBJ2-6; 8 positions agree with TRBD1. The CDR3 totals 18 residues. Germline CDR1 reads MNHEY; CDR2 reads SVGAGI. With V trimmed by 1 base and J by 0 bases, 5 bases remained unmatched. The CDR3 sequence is CASSYFRDRYSGANVLTF. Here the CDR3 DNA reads TGTGCCAGCAGTTACTTCCGGGACAGGTACTCTGGGGCCAACGTCCTGACTTTC.

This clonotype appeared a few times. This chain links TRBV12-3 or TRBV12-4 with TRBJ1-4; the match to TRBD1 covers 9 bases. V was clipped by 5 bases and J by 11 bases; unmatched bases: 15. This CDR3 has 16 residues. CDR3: CASSTTYGTGKIKLFF. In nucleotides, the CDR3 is TGTGCCAGCAGTACAACTTACGGGACAGGGAAGATTAAACTGTTTTTT.

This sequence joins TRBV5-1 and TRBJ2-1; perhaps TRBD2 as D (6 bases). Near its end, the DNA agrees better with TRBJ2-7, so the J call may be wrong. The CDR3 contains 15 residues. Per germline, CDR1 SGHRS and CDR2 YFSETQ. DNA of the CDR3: TGCGCCAGCAGCTCCTCGACCGGGACTGGGTACGAGCAGTACTTC. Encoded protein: CASSSSTGTGYEQYF.

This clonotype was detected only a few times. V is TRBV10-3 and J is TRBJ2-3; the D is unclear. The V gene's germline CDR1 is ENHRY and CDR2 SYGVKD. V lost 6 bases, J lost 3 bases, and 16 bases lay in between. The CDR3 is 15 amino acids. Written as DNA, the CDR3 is TGTGCCATCAGCTCCGGACCCCCTCTTACAGATACGCAGTATTTT. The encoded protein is CAISSGPPLTDTQYF.

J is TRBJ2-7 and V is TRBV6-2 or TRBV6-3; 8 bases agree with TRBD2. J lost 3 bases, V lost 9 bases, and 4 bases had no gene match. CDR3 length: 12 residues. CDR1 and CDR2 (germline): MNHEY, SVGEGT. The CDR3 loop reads CASKAGDYEQYF. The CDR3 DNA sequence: TGTGCCAGTAAAGCGGGGGACTACGAGCAGTACTTC.

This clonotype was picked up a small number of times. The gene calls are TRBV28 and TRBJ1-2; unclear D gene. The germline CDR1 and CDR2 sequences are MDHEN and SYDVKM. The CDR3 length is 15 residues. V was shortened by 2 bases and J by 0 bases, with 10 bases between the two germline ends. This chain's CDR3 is CASSLRRETNYGYTF. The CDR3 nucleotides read TGTGCCAGCAGTTTACGGCGGGAGACTAACTATGGCTACACCTTC.